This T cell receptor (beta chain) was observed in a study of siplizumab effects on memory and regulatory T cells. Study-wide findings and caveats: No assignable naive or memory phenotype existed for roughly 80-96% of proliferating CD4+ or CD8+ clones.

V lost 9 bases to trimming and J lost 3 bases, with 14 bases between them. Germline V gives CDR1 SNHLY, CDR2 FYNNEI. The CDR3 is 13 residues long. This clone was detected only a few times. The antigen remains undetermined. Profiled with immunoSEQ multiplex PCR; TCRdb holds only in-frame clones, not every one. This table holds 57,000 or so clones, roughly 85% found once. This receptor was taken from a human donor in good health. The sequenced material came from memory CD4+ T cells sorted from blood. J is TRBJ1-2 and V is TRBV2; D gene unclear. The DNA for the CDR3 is TGTGCCAGTTTGCCTCTCACTGACTATGGCTACACCTTC. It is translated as CASLPLTDYGYTF.